The clone carrying this TCR beta chain was counted a few times. Its antigen is not known. The record originates from a study of response to subunit inactivated influenza vaccine. General study points: T cells newly recruited by each seasonal influenza vaccination are few, the authors suggested.

TCRdb reprocessed the RT-PCR reads with MiXCR, giving one entry per CDR3 protein. The data hold hundreds of thousands of distinct CDR3 sequences, with 14% observed a single time. CDR1 MNHEY and CDR2 SVGAGI come from the germline V gene. This CDR3 spans 15 amino acids. V gave up 0 bases and J gave up 7 bases, with 13 bases separating them. This clonotype was obtained from a man aged 45-65 years who received an inactivated influenza vaccine. The chain recombines TRBV6-5 with TRBJ2-1, with D maybe TRBD2 (6 bases). The specimen was PBMCs from blood, collected 14 days before vaccination. The CDR3 is CASSYSGTAGNEQFF. The CDR3 nucleotides read TGTGCCAGCAGTTACTCCGGGACTGCGGGGAATGAGCAGTTCTTC.